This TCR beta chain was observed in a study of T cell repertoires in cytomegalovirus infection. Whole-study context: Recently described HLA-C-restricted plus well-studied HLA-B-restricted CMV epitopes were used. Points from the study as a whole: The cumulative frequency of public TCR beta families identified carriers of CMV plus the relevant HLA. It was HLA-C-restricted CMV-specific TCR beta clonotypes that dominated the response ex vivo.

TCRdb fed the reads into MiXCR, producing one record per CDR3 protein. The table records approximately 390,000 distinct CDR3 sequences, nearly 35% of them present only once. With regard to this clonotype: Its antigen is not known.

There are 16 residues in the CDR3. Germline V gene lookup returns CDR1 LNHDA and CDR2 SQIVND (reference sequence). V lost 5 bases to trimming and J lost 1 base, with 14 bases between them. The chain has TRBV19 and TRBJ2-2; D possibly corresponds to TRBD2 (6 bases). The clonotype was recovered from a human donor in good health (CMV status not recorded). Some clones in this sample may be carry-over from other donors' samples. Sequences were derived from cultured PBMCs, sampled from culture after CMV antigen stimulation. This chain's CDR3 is CASSPLGTENTGELFF. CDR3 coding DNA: TGTGCCAGTAGTCCCCTCGGGACTGAGAACACCGGGGAGCTGTTTTTT.